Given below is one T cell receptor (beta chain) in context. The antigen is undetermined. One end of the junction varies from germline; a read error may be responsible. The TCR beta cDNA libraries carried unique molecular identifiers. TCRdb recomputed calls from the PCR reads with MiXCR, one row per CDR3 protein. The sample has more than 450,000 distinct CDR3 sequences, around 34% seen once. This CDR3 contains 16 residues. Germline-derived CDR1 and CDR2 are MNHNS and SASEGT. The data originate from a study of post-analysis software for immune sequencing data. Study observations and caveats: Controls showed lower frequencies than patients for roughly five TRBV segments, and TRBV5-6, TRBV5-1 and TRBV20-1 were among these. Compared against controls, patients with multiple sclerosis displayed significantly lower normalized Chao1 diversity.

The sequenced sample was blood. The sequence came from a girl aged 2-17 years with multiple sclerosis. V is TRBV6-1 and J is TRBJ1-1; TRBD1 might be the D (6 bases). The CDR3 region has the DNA TGTGCCAGCAGGGAAGGCCACGGCAGGGGAACCACTGAAGCTTTCTTT. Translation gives CASREGHGRGTTEAFF.